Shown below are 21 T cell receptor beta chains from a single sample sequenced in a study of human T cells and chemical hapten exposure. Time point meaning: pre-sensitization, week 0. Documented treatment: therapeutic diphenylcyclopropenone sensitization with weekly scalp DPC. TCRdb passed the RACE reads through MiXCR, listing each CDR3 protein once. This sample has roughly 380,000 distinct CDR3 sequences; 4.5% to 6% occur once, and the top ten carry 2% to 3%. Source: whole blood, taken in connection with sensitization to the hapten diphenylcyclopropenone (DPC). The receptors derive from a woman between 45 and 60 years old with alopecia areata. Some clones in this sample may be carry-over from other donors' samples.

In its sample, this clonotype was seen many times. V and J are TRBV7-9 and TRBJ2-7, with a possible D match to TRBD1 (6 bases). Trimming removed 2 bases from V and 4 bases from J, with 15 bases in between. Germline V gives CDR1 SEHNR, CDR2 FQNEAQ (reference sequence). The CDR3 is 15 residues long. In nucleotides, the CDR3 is TGTGCCAGCAGCTTAAGTCGTGGGGGCACGTACGAGCAGTACTTC. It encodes CASSLSRGGTYEQYF.

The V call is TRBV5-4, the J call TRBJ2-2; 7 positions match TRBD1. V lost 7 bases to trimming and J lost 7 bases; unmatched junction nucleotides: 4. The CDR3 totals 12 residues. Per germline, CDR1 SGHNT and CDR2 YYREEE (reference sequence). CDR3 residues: CASFRQGGELFF. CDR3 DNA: TGTGCCAGCTTTCGACAGGGCGGGGAGCTGTTTTTT.

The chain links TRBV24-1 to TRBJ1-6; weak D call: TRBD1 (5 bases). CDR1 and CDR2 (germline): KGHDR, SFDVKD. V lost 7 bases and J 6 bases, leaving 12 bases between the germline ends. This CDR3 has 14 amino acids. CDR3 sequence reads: CATSSRDGNSPLHF. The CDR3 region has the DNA TGTGCCACCAGCTCCCGGGACGGTAATTCACCCCTCCACTTT.

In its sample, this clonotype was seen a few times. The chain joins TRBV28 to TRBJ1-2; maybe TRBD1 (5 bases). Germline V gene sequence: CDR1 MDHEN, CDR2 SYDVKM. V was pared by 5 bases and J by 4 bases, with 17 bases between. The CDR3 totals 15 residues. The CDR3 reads CASSPPGGSGYGYTF. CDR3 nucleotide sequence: TGTGCCAGCAGTCCCCCGGGGGGGAGTGGCTATGGCTACACCTTC.

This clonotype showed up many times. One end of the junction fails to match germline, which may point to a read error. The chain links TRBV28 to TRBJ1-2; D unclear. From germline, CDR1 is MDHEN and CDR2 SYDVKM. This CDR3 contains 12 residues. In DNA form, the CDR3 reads TGTGCCAGCAGCTCAACTATTGAGGCGGAGGCCTTC. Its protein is CASSSTIEAEAF.

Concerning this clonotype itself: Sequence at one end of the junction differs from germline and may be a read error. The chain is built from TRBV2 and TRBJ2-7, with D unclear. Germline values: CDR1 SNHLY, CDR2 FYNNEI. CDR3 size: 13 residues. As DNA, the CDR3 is TGTGCCAGCAGTGAGAGGTTTTCCTACGAGCTGTACTTC. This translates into CASSERFSYELYF.

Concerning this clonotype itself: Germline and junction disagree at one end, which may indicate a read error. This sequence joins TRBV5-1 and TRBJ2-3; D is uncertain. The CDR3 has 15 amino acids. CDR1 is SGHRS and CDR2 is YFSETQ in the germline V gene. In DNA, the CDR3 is TGCACCAGCAGTTATGTAAGATCTAGCACAGATACGCAGTATTTT. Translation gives CTSSYVRSSTDTQYF.

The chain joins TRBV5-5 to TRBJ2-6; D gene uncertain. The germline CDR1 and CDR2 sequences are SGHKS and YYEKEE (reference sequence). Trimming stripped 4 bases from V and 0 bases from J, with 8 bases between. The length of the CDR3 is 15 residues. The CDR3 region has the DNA TGTGCCAGCAGCATTGTCCTCTCTGGGGCCAACGTCCTGACTTTC. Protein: CASSIVLSGANVLTF.

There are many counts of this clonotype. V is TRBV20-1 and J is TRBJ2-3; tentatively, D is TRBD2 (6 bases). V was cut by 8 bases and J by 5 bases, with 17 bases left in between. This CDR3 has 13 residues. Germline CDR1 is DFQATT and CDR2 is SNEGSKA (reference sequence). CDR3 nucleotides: TGCAGTCCCCACGGGAGTGGTGGAGATACGCAGTATTTT. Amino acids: CSPHGSGGDTQYF.

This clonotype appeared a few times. The CDR3 sequence: CASSYSRRYEQYF. The DNA of the CDR3 is TGTGCCAGCAGTTACTCTAGGCGGTACGAGCAGTACTTC. The chain couples TRBV6-5 to TRBJ2-7; no definite D call. This CDR3 comprises 13 residues. Germline V gene data show CDR1 as MNHEY and CDR2 as SVGAGI. V lost 0 bases to trimming and J lost 4 bases, with 7 bases between them.

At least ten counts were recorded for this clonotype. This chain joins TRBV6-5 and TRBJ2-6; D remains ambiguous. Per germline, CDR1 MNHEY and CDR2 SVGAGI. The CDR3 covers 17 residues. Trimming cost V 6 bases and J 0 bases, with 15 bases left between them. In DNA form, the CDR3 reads TGTGCCAGCAGAGGCTGGGAACCCCTCTCTGGGGCCAACGTCCTGACTTTC. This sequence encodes CASRGWEPLSGANVLTF.

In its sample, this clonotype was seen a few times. This chain's CDR3 is CASSAARGEQYF. The CDR3, as DNA: TGTGCCAGCAGCGCCGCGCGTGGTGAGCAGTACTTC. The chain is built from TRBV3-1 and TRBJ2-7; D uncertain. The CDR3 is 12 amino acids. V lost 5 bases and J lost 7, with 12 bases in between. From germline, CDR1 is LGHDT and CDR2 YNNKEL (reference sequence).

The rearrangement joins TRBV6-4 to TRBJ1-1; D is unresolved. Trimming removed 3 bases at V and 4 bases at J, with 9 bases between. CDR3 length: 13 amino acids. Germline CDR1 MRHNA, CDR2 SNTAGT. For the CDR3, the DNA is TGTGCCAGCAGTGAGGGTTTTGGCACTGAAGCTTTCTTT. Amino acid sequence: CASSEGFGTEAFF.

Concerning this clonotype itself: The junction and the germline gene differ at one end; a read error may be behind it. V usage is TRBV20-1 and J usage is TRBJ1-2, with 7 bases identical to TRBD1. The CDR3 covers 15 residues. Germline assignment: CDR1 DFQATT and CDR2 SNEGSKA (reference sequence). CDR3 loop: CSARDHRGGNYGYTF. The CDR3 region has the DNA TGCAGTGCTCGAGATCACAGGGGTGGTAACTATGGCTACACCTTC.

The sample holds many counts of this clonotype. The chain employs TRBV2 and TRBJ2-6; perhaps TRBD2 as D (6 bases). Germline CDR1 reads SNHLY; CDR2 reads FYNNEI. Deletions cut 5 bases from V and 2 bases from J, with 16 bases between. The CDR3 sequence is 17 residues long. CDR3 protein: CASSPTLSGAGANVLTF. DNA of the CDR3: TGTGCCAGCAGTCCCACGCTGTCGGGGGCTGGGGCCAACGTCCTGACTTTC.

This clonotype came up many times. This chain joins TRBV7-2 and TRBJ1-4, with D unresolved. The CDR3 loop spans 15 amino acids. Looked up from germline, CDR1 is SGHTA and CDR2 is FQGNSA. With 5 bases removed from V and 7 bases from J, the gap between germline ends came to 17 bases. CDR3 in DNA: TGTGCCAGCAGCCCTAGCTGGGTGAGCATTGAAAAACTGTTTTTT. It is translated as CASSPSWVSIEKLFF.

Here the CDR3 reads CASSPDRFDYTF. Here the CDR3 DNA reads TGTGCCAGCAGCCCAGACAGGTTCGACTACACCTTC. The V gene is TRBV6-6, the J gene TRBJ1-2; possible D gene TRBD1, 6 bases. Germline V CDR1 and CDR2: MNHNY, SVGAGI (reference sequence). Trimming pared 6 bases from V and 10 bases from J, leaving 15 bases between. CDR3 size: 12 residues.

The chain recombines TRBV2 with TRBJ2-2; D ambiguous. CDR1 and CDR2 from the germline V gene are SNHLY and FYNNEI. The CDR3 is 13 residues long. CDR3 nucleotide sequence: TGTGCTCGAGCTACACTTAACACCGGGGAGCTGTTTTTT. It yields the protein CARATLNTGELFF.

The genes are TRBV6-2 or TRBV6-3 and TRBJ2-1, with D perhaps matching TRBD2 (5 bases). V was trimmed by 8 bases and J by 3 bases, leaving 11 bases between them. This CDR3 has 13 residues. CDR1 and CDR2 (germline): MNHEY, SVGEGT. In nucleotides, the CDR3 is TGTGCCAGCTTGGACGGGGTCTACAATGAGCAGTTCTTC. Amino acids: CASLDGVYNEQFF.

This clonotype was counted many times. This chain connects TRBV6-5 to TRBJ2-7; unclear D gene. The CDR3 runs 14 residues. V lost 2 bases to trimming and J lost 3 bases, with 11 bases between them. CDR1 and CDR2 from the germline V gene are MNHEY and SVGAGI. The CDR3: CASSYLGHNYEQYF. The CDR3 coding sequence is TGTGCCAGCAGTTACCTCGGCCACAACTACGAGCAGTACTTC.

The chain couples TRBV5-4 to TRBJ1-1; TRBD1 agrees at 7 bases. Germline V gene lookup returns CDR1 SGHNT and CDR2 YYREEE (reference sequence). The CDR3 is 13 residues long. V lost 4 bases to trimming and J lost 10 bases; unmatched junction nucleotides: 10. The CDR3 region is CASSAPPYRGAFF. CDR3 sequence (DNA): TGTGCCAGCAGCGCTCCTCCATACAGGGGAGCTTTCTTT.